This is a list of T cell receptor beta chains from one sample in a study of blood T cell repertoires in COVID-19. Only in-frame clones appear in the TCRdb table, and some are missing; sequencing was by immunoSEQ multiplex PCR. This table has 40,000 to 45,000 clones, approximately 94% appearing once. Sample: peripheral blood. The receptors originated from a man aged 50-59 years with COVID-19, enrolled during active disease. The CDR3 runs from the conserved cysteine through the conserved F or W. The D gene is left open where the match is weak. Clone size appears in some rows only: once, few, many, or a class for an expanded clone.

TRBJ1-4 15 . TRBV27 TRBD1 CASSLSGTGIIKLFF TGTGCCAGCAGTTTATCCGGGACAGGTATCATAAAACTGTTTTTT
TRBJ2-7 16 . TRBV5-1 TRBD1 CASSLTGDRARYEQYF TGCGCCAGCAGCTTAACGGGGGACAGGGCTAGGTACGAGCAGTACTTC
TRBJ2-1 15 . TRBV28 TRBD2 CASSQGLAGYNEQFF TGTGCCAGCAGCCAAGGACTAGCGGGGTACAATGAGCAGTTCTTC
TRBJ2-7 12 . TRBV24-1 TRBD2 CASRGGSYEQYF TGTGCCAGCCGGGGGGGCTCCTACGAGCAGTACTTC
TRBJ2-3 15 . TRBV4-2 . CASSLGGPSTDTQYF TGTGCCAGCAGCCTTGGGGGCCCTAGCACAGATACGCAGTATTTT
TRBJ1-3 15 . TRBV7-8 TRBD1 CASGTGVASGNTIYF TGTGCCAGCGGAACAGGGGTCGCATCTGGAAACACCATATATTTT
TRBJ1-3 13 . TRBV19 . CASSIRSGNTIYF TGTGCCAGTAGTATCCGCTCTGGAAACACCATATATTTT
TRBJ2-3 16 . TRBV5-1 TRBD2 CASSSKGLAGVDTQYF TGCGCCAGCAGCTCCAAAGGACTAGCGGGAGTAGATACGCAGTATTTT
TRBJ1-1 15 . TRBV18 TRBD1 CASSPSAGGSTEAFF TGTGCCAGCTCACCATCCGCAGGGGGAAGCACTGAAGCTTTCTTT
TRBJ1-1 13 . TRBV14 . CASSSQRGTEAFF TGTGCCAGCAGCTCACAGAGGGGGACTGAAGCTTTCTTT
TRBJ1-4 13 . TRBV27 . CASGVFTNEKLFF TGTGCCAGCGGAGTTTTCACTAATGAAAAACTGTTTTTT
TRBJ2-1 14 . TRBV6-1 . CASSELGRGNEQFF TGTGCCAGCAGTGAGCTTGGGAGAGGCAATGAGCAGTTCTTC
TRBJ1-6 14 . TRBV5-8 . CATPRGSYNSPLHF TGTGCCACCCCACGGGGATCCTATAATTCACCCCTCCACTTT
TRBJ2-7 14 . TRBV5-4 TRBD2 CATPPSGRSYEQYF TGTGCCACCCCCCCTAGCGGGAGGTCCTACGAGCAGTACTTC
TRBJ2-1 15 . TRBV4-2 TRBD2 CASSQSIAGVDEQFF TGTGCCAGCAGCCAATCAATAGCGGGGGTGGATGAGCAGTTCTTC
TRBJ2-1 21 . TRBV2 TRBD2 CASSEAGSGTSGTRSYNEQFF TGTGCCAGCAGTGAAGCGGGGTCCGGGACTAGCGGGACCCGATCCTACAATGAGCAGTTCTTC
TRBJ2-4 13 . TRBV19 . CASQGESKNIQYF TGTGCCTCACAGGGAGAATCCAAAAACATTCAGTACTTC
TRBJ2-5 15 . TRBV7-8 TRBD1 CASSQRQGKQETQYF TGTGCCAGCAGCCAGCGACAGGGGAAGCAAGAGACCCAGTACTTC
TRBJ2-3 18 . TRBV4-2 TRBD2 CASSQDGLAGGPTDTQYF TGTGCCAGCAGCCAAGATGGACTAGCGGGAGGCCCCACAGATACGCAGTATTTT
TRBJ2-2 16 . TRBV5-4 TRBD1 CASTLGQGRTTGELFF TGTGCCAGCACCTTGGGACAGGGAAGAACGACCGGGGAGCTGTTTTTT
TRBJ2-7 16 . TRBV28 . CASKDRTRGSLGEQYF TGTGCCAGCAAGGATAGAACAAGGGGATCTCTAGGCGAGCAGTACTTC
TRBJ2-3 15 . TRBV19 TRBD1 CASSISGTGTDTQYF TGTGCCAGTAGTATATCCGGGACAGGGACAGATACGCAGTATTTT
TRBJ2-7 14 few TRBV5-4 . CASSLQGRSYEQYF TGTGCCAGCAGCTTACAGGGCCGCTCCTACGAGCAGTACTTC
TRBJ2-3 19 . TRBV4-3 . CASSQDRPGTTGFGDTQYF TGCGCCAGCAGCCAAGACCGGCCGGGGACAACAGGTTTTGGGGATACGCAGTATTTT
TRBJ2-2 15 . TRBV2 . CASSASPRGTGELFF TGTGCCAGCAGTGCGTCACCACGCGGCACCGGGGAGCTGTTTTTT
TRBJ2-7 13 . TRBV5-4 TRBD2 CATGLAGDGEQYF TGTGCCACCGGACTAGCGGGAGATGGCGAGCAGTACTTC
TRBJ2-1 14 . TRBV13 TRBD2 CASSPRAGGRTQFF TGTGCCAGCAGCCCCCGGGCGGGCGGGAGGACGCAGTTCTTC
TRBJ1-4 15 once TRBV10-3 . CAISDPYEGGEKLFF TGTGCCATCAGTGACCCGTACGAGGGAGGTGAAAAACTGTTTTTT
TRBJ2-5 14 once TRBV5-1 . CASSLGAAQETQYF TGCGCCAGCAGCTTAGGGGCTGCTCAAGAGACCCAGTACTTC
TRBJ2-2 14 . TRBV5-4 TRBD1 CASSFTGDAGELFF TGTGCCAGCAGCTTTACAGGGGATGCCGGGGAGCTGTTTTTT
TRBJ2-2 18 . TRBV7-5 . CARSFRDRGHGGTGELFF TGTGCCAGAAGCTTTAGGGACAGGGGCCACGGGGGCACCGGGGAGCTGTTTTTT
TRBJ2-7 13 . TRBV5-1 . CASSQEGLAEQYF TGCGCCAGCAGCCAGGAGGGGCTAGCGGAGCAGTACTTC
TRBJ2-7 15 . TRBV18 TRBD1 CASSPGSQGVYEQYF TGTGCCAGCTCACCGGGGTCCCAGGGGGTCTACGAGCAGTACTTC
TRBJ2-1 16 . TRBV5-1 TRBD2 CASSSSSGSSYNEQFF TGCGCCAGCAGCTCTTCTAGCGGGAGCTCCTACAATGAGCAGTTCTTC
TRBJ2-7 16 . TRBV14 TRBD2 CASSPLRRETTYEQYF TGTGCCAGCAGCCCCTTGAGGCGGGAGACGACCTACGAGCAGTACTTC
TRBJ2-1 13 . TRBV7-2 . CASSLRRGYEQFF TGTGCCAGCAGCTTAAGGCGGGGCTATGAGCAGTTCTTC
TRBJ2-5 14 . TRBV15 . CATSRWQGRETQYF TGTGCCACCAGCAGATGGCAGGGGAGAGAGACCCAGTACTTC
TRBJ2-1 15 once TRBV7-9 TRBD2 CASSSSGRGYNEQFF TGTGCCAGCAGTAGTAGCGGGAGGGGATACAATGAGCAGTTCTTC
TRBJ2-7 15 . TRBV18 . CASSPNPDWSYEQYF TGTGCCAGCTCACCTAATCCCGACTGGTCCTACGAGCAGTACTTC
TRBJ1-2 16 . TRBV18 . CASSPPGGAAAYGYTF TGTGCCAGCTCACCACCGGGAGGCGCCGCGGCCTATGGCTACACCTTC
TRBJ1-1 17 few TRBV7-9 TRBD1 CASSLGGQGARGTEAFF TGTGCCAGCAGCTTAGGGGGACAGGGGGCGCGAGGCACTGAAGCTTTCTTT
TRBJ2-3 15 . TRBV6-5 TRBD2 CASSYGTSGRYTQYF TGTGCCAGCAGTTACGGGACTAGCGGGAGGTATACGCAGTATTTT
TRBJ2-2 17 . TRBV7-9 TRBD1 CASVPSQRQGNTGELFF TGTGCCAGCGTGCCGAGCCAGCGACAGGGAAACACCGGGGAGCTGTTTTTT
TRBJ1-6 13 . TRBV5-1 . CASSLRGTPPLHF TGCGCCAGCAGCTTGCGGGGGACTCCACCCCTCCACTTT
TRBJ1-1 14 . TRBV5-6 TRBD1 CASSWDHRGPEAFF TGTGCCAGCAGCTGGGATCACAGGGGCCCTGAAGCTTTCTTT
TRBJ1-2 13 . TRBV30 TRBD1 CAWTRGSSYGYTF TGTGCCTGGACCAGGGGGTCGAGCTATGGCTACACCTTC
TRBJ2-1 16 . TRBV9 TRBD2 CASSSGLAGGGDEQFF TGTGCCAGCAGCTCGGGACTAGCGGGAGGGGGCGATGAGCAGTTCTTC
TRBJ2-7 11 . TRBV30 . CAWSRGNEQYF TGTGCCTGGAGTAGAGGGAACGAGCAGTACTTC
TRBJ2-7 12 . TRBV6-2/TRBV6-3 TRBD1 CASSPGGYEQYF TGTGCCAGCAGTCCAGGGGGCTACGAGCAGTACTTC
TRBJ1-1 14 . TRBV9 . CASSVGQIYTEAFF TGTGCCAGCAGCGTAGGCCAGATCTACACTGAAGCTTTCTTT
TRBJ2-5 14 . TRBV7-3 . CASSLTTGQETQYF TGTGCCAGCAGCTTAACGACAGGACAAGAGACCCAGTACTTC
TRBJ2-7 13 . TRBV28 TRBD1 CASSRDSPYEQYF TGTGCCAGCAGTCGGGACAGCCCCTACGAGCAGTACTTC
TRBJ1-1 13 . TRBV6-5 TRBD1 CASSHNRGPQAFF TGTGCCAGCAGTCACAACAGGGGGCCCCAAGCTTTCTTT
TRBJ2-4 14 . TRBV14 . CASSQERTENIQYF TGTGCCAGCAGCCAAGAAAGAACTGAAAACATTCAGTACTTC
TRBJ1-4 15 . TRBV10-3 . CATTTGGAANEKLFF TGTGCCACGACGACGGGTGGAGCTGCTAATGAAAAACTGTTTTTT
TRBJ1-1 15 . TRBV19 . CASSIGPGWNTEAFF TGTGCCAGTAGTATAGGGCCAGGTTGGAACACTGAAGCTTTCTTT